This T cell receptor beta chain was found in a study of CD4+ T cells in melanoma. The sample holds a few counts of this clone. Libraries were prepared by immunoSEQ multiplex PCR; TCRdb keeps only in-frame clonotypes and omits some of them. The repertoire holds about 140,000 clones, with 92% as singletons. The receptor's source is a human donor with melanoma.

CDR3 amino acids: CASNAGQGPQETQYF. The CDR3 DNA is TGTGCCAGCAACGCTGGACAGGGGCCCCAAGAGACCCAGTACTTC. V gene TRBV5-6 combines with J gene TRBJ2-5; TRBD1 matches at 9 bases. CDR3 length: 15 residues. The J segment lost 1 base and the V segment lost 6 bases, leaving 7 bases of the junction unmatched. Germline loops: CDR1 SGHDT, CDR2 YYEEEE.